A single sample is the source of the 20 T cell receptor beta chains below, sequenced in a study of T cell repertoires in cytomegalovirus infection (dated by TCRdb to the late 2010s). The sequencer listed for this sample is Illumina HiSeq 1500. Using fastp at Q25 and MiXCR, TCRdb reprocessed the public reads and kept productive beta chains. Every CDR3 protein is listed once, alongside the most common genes and DNA of its rows. The table for this sample lists hundreds of thousands of distinct CDR3 sequences; 30% to 35% of them were counted only once. 9.5% to 15% of the sample comes from the top ten. The treatment or condition label on this specimen signifies: in vitro stimulation with specific CMV peptide epitopes to enrich CMV-specific T cells. The antigens for these receptors are not known. The sequencing here drew on cultured CD8+ T cells from PBMCs, taken from culture after CMV antigen stimulation. These receptors were taken from a human donor in good health (CMV status not recorded). Some clones in this sample may be carry-over from other donors' samples.

The chain has TRBV6-5 and TRBJ2-5, with 7 bases aligning to TRBD2. Germline V gene lookup returns CDR1 MNHEY and CDR2 SVGAGI. There are 14 residues in the CDR3. The J segment lost 5 bases and the V segment lost 0 bases, leaving 3 bases of the junction unmatched. CDR3 bases: TGTGCCAGCAGTTACTCGAGTAGCGGGGAGACCCAGTACTTC. Translating gives CASSYSSSGETQYF.

This clonotype was seen repeatedly, ten times or more. The J gene is TRBJ1-5, the V gene TRBV7-6; 7 bases align to TRBD1. Looked up from germline, CDR1 is SGHVS and CDR2 is FNYEAQ. Unmatched junction bases numbered 9, after V lost 5 bases and J lost 11 bases. This CDR3 region has 13 residues. The CDR3 DNA sequence: TGTGCCAGCAGCCCGGGGAGGGGGCCGGCCCAGCATTTT. Residues: CASSPGRGPAQHF.

V is TRBV10-3 and J is TRBJ2-1; D is possibly TRBD1 (5 bases). The CDR3 loop spans 13 amino acids. Trimming removed 2 bases at V and 6 bases at J, with 8 bases between. CDR1 and CDR2 from the germline V gene are ENHRY and SYGVKD. This CDR3 is CAISEIDSNEQFF. In DNA, the CDR3 is TGTGCCATCAGTGAGATAGACAGCAATGAGCAGTTCTTC.

The V gene is TRBV2, the J gene TRBJ2-7; D may correspond to TRBD1 or TRBD2 (6 bases each). The length of the CDR3 is 14 residues. Deletions cut 3 bases from V and 0 bases from J, with 9 bases between. Germline V gives CDR1 SNHLY, CDR2 FYNNEI. The CDR3 nucleotides read TGTGCCAGCAGTGACCCGGGGGCCTCCTACGAGCAGTACGTC. Translating gives CASSDPGASYEQYV.

This clonotype was seen many times. This chain links TRBV28 with TRBJ1-2; 9 bases agree with TRBD1. Per germline, CDR1 MDHEN and CDR2 SYDVKM. The junction had 8 bases not matched to a gene; V was cut back by 2 bases and J by 4 bases. The CDR3 consists of 16 residues. The DNA for the CDR3 is TGTGCCAGCAGTTTAGTGGGACAGGGAGCATTCTATGGCTACACCTTC. Translated: CASSLVGQGAFYGYTF.

The chain combines TRBV27 with TRBJ2-1; 9 bases agree with TRBD2. The CDR3 is 20 amino acids. Germline V CDR1 and CDR2: MNHEY, SMNVEV (reference sequence). Losses at the gene ends were 7 bases for V and 4 bases for J; bases not matched to a gene: 23. CDR3 protein: CASTLEGPAGGRGSYNEQFF. The CDR3 DNA reads TGTGCCAGCACCTTAGAGGGACCAGCGGGGGGCCGGGGATCATACAATGAGCAGTTCTTC.

The chain recombines TRBV6-5 with TRBJ2-3; 7 bases map to TRBD1. J was trimmed by 2 bases and V by 5 bases; bases with no gene match: 4. The CDR3 extends over 14 amino acids. Germline V gene lookup returns CDR1 MNHEY and CDR2 SVGAGI. CDR3 in DNA: TGTGCCAGCAGTGGACAGGACCTCACAGATACGCAGTATTTT. Protein: CASSGQDLTDTQYF.

The table lists this clonotype with many counts. This chain joins TRBV7-9 and TRBJ2-5; possibly TRBD1 for D (6 bases). CDR1 and CDR2 from the germline V gene are SEHNR and FQNEAQ (reference sequence). V lost 5 bases and J 5 bases, leaving 15 bases between the germline ends. The CDR3 has 14 amino acids. The CDR3 DNA reads TGTGCCAGCAGCCTCCTAGGGGGTGTGGAGACCCAGTACTTC. Translated, it gives CASSLLGGVETQYF.

The J gene is TRBJ2-7, the V gene TRBV15, with unresolved D. The CDR3 totals 13 residues. Trimming removed 5 bases at V and 1 base at J, with 9 bases between. Germline V lookup: CDR1 LNHNV, CDR2 YYDKDF (reference sequence). The CDR3 reads CATSYPGSYEQYF. CDR3 DNA sequence: TGTGCCACCAGCTATCCGGGTTCCTACGAGCAGTACTTC.

The sample holds a few counts of this clonotype. CDR3 amino acids: CSARITGTPGDGYTF. The CDR3 nucleotides read TGCAGTGCTAGAATAACCGGGACACCCGGAGACGGCTACACCTTC. This chain connects TRBV20-1 to TRBJ1-2, with a weak D call TRBD1 (6 bases). V was clipped by 2 bases and J by 8 bases, with 21 bases between them. The length of the CDR3 is 15 residues. Germline V gives CDR1 DFQATT, CDR2 SNEGSKA (reference sequence).

This chain joins TRBV29-1 and TRBJ2-7, with 7 bases aligning to TRBD2. Per the germline V gene, CDR1 is SQVTM and CDR2 is ANQGSEA. V was clipped by 6 bases and J by 3 bases; unmatched bases: 8. The CDR3 extends over 13 amino acids. CDR3 sequence: CSVVLAALYEQYF. CDR3 nucleotide sequence: TGCAGCGTGGTTCTAGCGGCCCTCTACGAGCAGTACTTC.

This clonotype appeared many times. The chain employs TRBV19 and TRBJ1-5, with 8 bases aligning to TRBD1. V trimming: 2 bases; J trimming: 4 bases; junction bases outside the gene matches: 4. Germline lookup yields CDR1 LNHDA and CDR2 SQIVND (reference sequence). This CDR3 has 15 amino acids. The CDR3 sequence is CASSIWDRSNQPQHF. The DNA of the CDR3 is TGTGCCAGTAGTATATGGGACAGGTCAAATCAGCCCCAGCATTTT.

Many counts were recorded for this clonotype. J is TRBJ2-5 and V is TRBV12-3 or TRBV12-4; 10 bases line up with TRBD1. CDR3 length equals 14 residues. V was pared by 8 bases and J by 5 bases, with 8 bases of the junction left unmatched. The DNA for the CDR3 is TGTGCCAGCCGACAGGGGGCAAGTAAGGAGACCCAGTACTTC. Residues: CASRQGASKETQYF.

This clonotype was detected many times. The chain carries TRBV27 and TRBJ1-5; a possible D gene is TRBD1 (6 bases). Germline V CDR1 and CDR2: MNHEY, SMNVEV (reference sequence). Deletions cut 3 bases from V and 4 bases from J, with 10 bases between. The CDR3 covers 14 residues. The DNA of the CDR3 is TGTGCCAGCAGTTTTGGGGGCCCAAATCAGCCCCAGCATTTT. Amino acids: CASSFGGPNQPQHF.

As to this clonotype: A single base separates this from a much larger clone, so it may be a read error. This chain joins TRBV10-3 and TRBJ2-3; D ambiguous. Looked up from germline, CDR1 is ENHRY and CDR2 is SYGVKD. This CDR3 comprises 11 residues. V shed 5 bases and J shed 2 bases, with 2 bases lying between them. The CDR3 loop is CAISNTDTQYF. In DNA, the CDR3 is TGTGCCATCAGTAACACAGATACGCAGTATTTT.

This sequence joins TRBV12-3 or TRBV12-4 and TRBJ2-1; D gene unclear. Trimming removed 6 bases from V and 10 bases from J, with 13 bases in between. The CDR3 covers 12 residues. This CDR3 reads CASRLVGNEQFF. The CDR3 DNA is TGTGCCAGCAGGCTTGTTGGAAACGAGCAGTTCTTC.

The rearrangement uses TRBV20-1 and TRBJ1-1, with TRBD1 matching 7 bases. The CDR3 length is 12 residues. V was clipped by 6 bases and J by 4 bases; unmatched bases: 5. CDR1 is DFQATT and CDR2 is SNEGSKA in the germline V gene (reference sequence). The CDR3 region has the DNA TGCAGTGCGGAGACAGGGATCACTGAAGCTTTCTTT. Encoded protein: CSAETGITEAFF.

Only a few counts were recorded for this clonotype. The chain carries TRBV3-1 and TRBJ1-1; 9 nucleotides align to TRBD1. The CDR3 has 15 amino acids. Looked up from germline, CDR1 is LGHDT and CDR2 is YNNKEL (reference sequence). V shed 5 bases and J 0 bases; nucleotides not matched to a gene: 4. CDR3 in amino acids: CASSFRTGVNTEAFF. Here the CDR3 DNA reads TGTGCCAGCAGCTTTAGGACAGGGGTGAACACTGAAGCTTTCTTT.

The chain is built from TRBV27 and TRBJ1-4; D possibly corresponds to TRBD1 (5 bases). With 3 bases removed from V and 8 bases from J, the gap between germline ends came to 13 bases. The CDR3 is made up of 14 amino acids. CDR1 MNHEY and CDR2 SMNVEV come from the germline V gene (reference sequence). For the CDR3, the DNA is TGTGCCAGCAGTTTCCTCGACAGATCCGAAAAACTGTTTTTT. Protein product: CASSFLDRSEKLFF.

Turning to this clonotype: A much larger clone lies a single base off, so this may be a read error. The chain carries TRBV7-8 and TRBJ2-1; the D gene is possibly TRBD2 (5 bases). This CDR3 contains 15 residues. The germline V gene encodes CDR1 SGHVS and CDR2 FQNEAQ. The CDR3: CANSLGIKAVNEQFF. Written as DNA, the CDR3 is TGTGCCAACAGCTTAGGGATCAAAGCGGTAAATGAGCAGTTCTTC.